This TCR beta chain was recorded in a study of response to subunit inactivated influenza vaccine. Study-level findings and limits: Each seasonal flu vaccination may recruit only limited new T cells, authors suggested.

As for this clonotype: Its specificity is not known.

A single record per CDR3 protein comes from TCRdb applying MiXCR to the RT-PCR reads. The sample contains about 500,000 distinct CDR3 sequences, around 7.9% of which appear only once. Trimming cost V 3 bases and J 0 bases, with 11 bases left between them. Germline V CDR1 and CDR2: SGHKS, YYEKEE (reference sequence). The CDR3 is 15 residues long. Sequenced material: PBMCs from blood, taken around 2 years after vaccination. This sequence was found in a man in his fifties or sixties who received an inactivated influenza vaccine. The gene calls are TRBV5-5 and TRBJ2-3; D is possibly TRBD1 or TRBD2 (5 bases each). CDR3 amino acids: CASSWDRSSTDTQYF. CDR3 DNA: TGTGCCAGCAGCTGGGACCGCTCTAGCACAGATACGCAGTATTTT.